These 27 T cell receptor beta chains came from one sample sequenced in a study of control samples from healthy donors and cancer patients. TCRdb keeps only in-frame clones here, not all; method: immunoSEQ multiplex PCR. The sample yields 85,000 to 100,000 clones, 80% to 95% seen once. The specimen sequenced was blood. The receptors shown here come from a man between 18 and 35 years old in good health.

The J gene is TRBJ2-5, the V gene TRBV7-9; 8 nucleotides agree with TRBD1. CDR1 is SEHNR, CDR2 FQNEAQ, per germline (reference sequence). V lost 6 bases to trimming and J lost 0 bases; unmatched junction nucleotides: 12. This CDR3 is 17 amino acids long. CDR3 coding DNA: TGTGCCAGCAGTTATCCTAAGGACAGGGTGTACCAAGAGACCCAGTACTTC. Translated, it gives CASSYPKDRVYQETQYF.

V gene TRBV27 combines with J gene TRBJ1-5; no reliable D call. CDR1 MNHEY and CDR2 SMNVEV come from the germline V gene (reference sequence). The V and J ends lost 4 bases and 3 bases respectively, with 19 bases between them. This CDR3 comprises 17 residues. For the CDR3, the DNA is TGTGCCAGCAGTTCCAATCCCGCCGGCGGTACCAATCAGCCCCAGCATTTT. This sequence encodes CASSSNPAGGTNQPQHF.

This clone was counted once. The chain links TRBV30 to TRBJ1-4; D is ambiguous. Trimming took 1 base from V and 2 from J, leaving 14 bases between them. The CDR3 contains 16 residues. Germline assignment: CDR1 GTSNPN and CDR2 SVGIG (reference sequence). CDR3 DNA sequence: TGTGCCTGGAGTGCCTGGGAAGGGTGGACTAATGAAAAACTGTTTTTT. Translated: CAWSAWEGWTNEKLFF.

The J gene is TRBJ1-5, the V gene TRBV5-4, with 7 nucleotides matching TRBD1. V lost 3 bases, J lost 2 bases, and 8 bases stayed unmatched. In germline, CDR1 is SGHNT, CDR2 YYREEE (reference sequence). This CDR3 contains 16 residues. The CDR3 region has the DNA TGTGCCAGCAGCTCAGGGGGGGGGCAGGGCAATCAGCCCCAGCATTTT. Protein sequence: CASSSGGGQGNQPQHF.

This clone was counted once. V and J are TRBV5-8 and TRBJ2-2; D gene unclear. The germline V gene encodes CDR1 SGHTS and CDR2 YDEGEE. The CDR3 has 13 residues. V gave up 4 bases and J gave up 4 bases, with 8 bases separating them. The chain's CDR3 is CASSGRITGELFF. For the CDR3, the DNA is TGTGCCAGCAGCGGTCGGATCACCGGGGAGCTGTTTTTT.

This clone was detected only once. This chain links TRBV5-1 with TRBJ2-1; the match to TRBD2 covers 11 bases. CDR1 is SGHRS and CDR2 is YFSETQ in the germline V gene. The CDR3 loop spans 15 amino acids. The V and J ends lost 4 bases and 7 bases, in that order; junction bases with no gene match: 7. Here the CDR3 DNA reads TGCGCCAGCAGCCCGGGACTAGCGGTCTGGAATGAGCAGTTCTTC. Its translation is CASSPGLAVWNEQFF. Variable domain in full (rest from reference TRBV5-1 and TRBJ2-1): KAGVTQTPRYLIKTRGQQVTLSCSPISGHRSVSWYQQTPGQGLQFLFEYFSETQRNKGNFPGRFSGRQFSNSRSEMNVSTLELGDSALYLCASSPGLAVWNEQFFGPGTRLTVL.

This chain uses TRBV5-1 with TRBJ1-2; D possibly corresponds to TRBD1 (6 bases). Germline V gene data show CDR1 as SGHRS and CDR2 as YFSETQ. CDR3 length: 17 amino acids. Trimming removed 4 bases from V and 1 base from J, with 20 bases in between. As DNA, the CDR3 is TGCGCCAGCAGCGCCAGGGGTGCACAGGGCGGTAACTATGGCTACACCTTC. Protein: CASSARGAQGGNYGYTF.

This chain connects TRBV7-9 to TRBJ1-2; D not resolved. V dropped 0 bases and J dropped 8 bases, with 16 bases sitting between them. The CDR3 extends over 15 amino acids. Germline CDR1 and CDR2: SEHNR and FQNEAQ (reference sequence). The CDR3 nucleotides are TGTGCCAGCAGCTTAGCGGTGTCCTACGAGGGAGGCTACACCTTC. It encodes CASSLAVSYEGGYTF.

This clone came up once. V and J are TRBV27 and TRBJ1-1; D is uncertain. This CDR3 is 15 amino acids long. Germline CDR1 reads MNHEY; CDR2 reads SMNVEV (reference sequence). Trimming pared 1 base from V and 6 bases from J, leaving 15 bases between. CDR3 in DNA: TGTGCCAGCAGTTTATGGGCGGACGTGGGCGCTGAAGCTTTCTTT. This translates into CASSLWADVGAEAFF.

The V and J genes are TRBV7-8 and TRBJ2-1; 14 positions agree with TRBD2. The CDR3 runs to 15 residues. The V gene end was trimmed by 3 bases and the J gene end by 6 bases; junction bases not matched to a gene: 1. Germline assignment: CDR1 SGHVS and CDR2 FQNEAQ. The CDR3 region has the DNA TGTGCCAGCAGCTTCGGGACTAGCGGGAGCAATGAGCAGTTCTTC. Translating gives CASSFGTSGSNEQFF. Full variable domain (remainder filled in from reference TRBV7-8 and TRBJ2-1): GAGVSQSPRYKVAKRGQDVALRCDPISGHVSLFWYQQALGQGPEFLTYFQNEAQLDKSGLPSDRFFAERPEGSVSTLKIQRTQQEDSAVYLCASSFGTSGSNEQFFGPGTRLTVL.

V usage is TRBV7-2 and J usage is TRBJ1-3; TRBD1 agrees at 8 bases. The CDR3 is 14 amino acids. Germline V gene sequence: CDR1 SGHTA, CDR2 FQGNSA. J gave up 2 bases and V 4 bases, and 1 base lay outside the gene matches. The CDR3 DNA reads as TGTGCCAGCAGCTGGACAGGGACTGGAAACACCATATATTTT. Translated, it gives CASSWTGTGNTIYF.

The V gene is TRBV9, the J gene TRBJ1-2, with 7 nucleotides matching TRBD1. The CDR3 contains 16 residues. The ends lost 2 bases at V and 2 bases at J; junction bases unmatched: 9. CDR1 and CDR2 (germline): SGDLS, YYNGEE. CDR3 nucleotides: TGTGCCAGCAGCGTTCCCAGACAGGGACACAACTATGGCTACACCTTC. Translating gives CASSVPRQGHNYGYTF.

A single count supports this clone. The chain couples TRBV6-6 to TRBJ1-5; possible D gene TRBD1, 6 bases. The CDR3 sequence is 12 residues long. Trimming stripped 0 bases from V and 9 bases from J, with 6 bases between. The germline CDR1 and CDR2 sequences are MNHNY and SVGAGI (reference sequence). The CDR3 loop is CASSYSTGPQHF. The CDR3 nucleotides read TGTGCCAGCAGTTACTCGACAGGGCCCCAGCATTTT.

The CDR3 sequence is CASSQDRTNGNEQFF. For the CDR3, the DNA is TGTGCCAGCAGCCAAGATCGGACCAATGGCAATGAGCAGTTCTTC. J is TRBJ2-1 and V is TRBV4-2; D is ambiguous. The V end was cut by 0 bases, the J end by 6 bases, with 12 bases between. CDR3 length equals 15 residues. CDR1 LGHNA and CDR2 YNFKEQ come from the germline V gene.

This chain links TRBV6-2 or TRBV6-3 with TRBJ1-1; 10 bases agree with TRBD1. This CDR3 comprises 13 residues. Germline V gives CDR1 MNHEY, CDR2 SVGEGT. V lost 4 bases to trimming and J lost 7 bases; unmatched junction nucleotides: 3. This CDR3 reads CASSSGTGDEAFF. The CDR3 DNA reads as TGTGCCAGCAGTTCCGGGACAGGGGATGAAGCTTTCTTT.

The CDR3 loop is CASSDPGVSYNEQFF. CDR3 DNA: TGCGCCAGCAGCGACCCCGGGGTATCCTACAATGAGCAGTTCTTC. The rearrangement links TRBV10-1 to TRBJ2-1, with D maybe TRBD2 (5 bases). Germline CDR1 is WNHNN and CDR2 is SYGVQD (reference sequence). The CDR3 has 15 amino acids. V dropped 6 bases and J dropped 1 base, with 13 bases sitting between them.

J is TRBJ2-2 and V is TRBV6-5; D is undetermined. V was cut by 0 bases and J by 8 bases, with 4 bases left in between. Germline V lookup: CDR1 MNHEY, CDR2 SVGAGI. The CDR3 has 12 residues. CDR3 sequence reads: CASSYSRGELFF. The CDR3 DNA reads as TGTGCCAGCAGTTACTCGCGAGGGGAGCTGTTTTTT.

The V call is TRBV4-2, the J call TRBJ1-2; TRBD1 matches at 7 bases. The CDR3 is 16 residues long. Germline-derived CDR1 and CDR2 are LGHNA and YNFKEQ. The V gene end was trimmed by 1 base and the J gene end by 2 bases; junction bases not matched to a gene: 7. The CDR3 sequence: CASSQGSARGNYGYTF. Here the CDR3 DNA reads TGTGCCAGCAGCCAAGGGTCGGCCAGGGGGAACTATGGCTACACCTTC.

The gene calls are TRBV27 and TRBJ1-4; TRBD1 aligns across 8 bases. This CDR3 region has 17 residues. The junction had 19 bases not matched to a gene; V was cut back by 8 bases and J by 8 bases. In germline, CDR1 is MNHEY, CDR2 SMNVEV (reference sequence). DNA of the CDR3: TGTGCCAGCCTTCCTTTTCCGGGACAGGAAGAGCGGGAAAAACTGTTTTTT. It codes for CASLPFPGQEEREKLFF.

Written as DNA, the CDR3 is TGCAGCGCCCTAAAAGACAGGGGTAACTATGGCTACACCTTC. It translates to CSALKDRGNYGYTF. V gene TRBV29-1 combines with J gene TRBJ1-2, with 8 bases aligning to TRBD1. The CDR3 runs to 14 residues. V shed 7 bases, J shed 1 base, and the junction held 8 bases outside the gene matches. In germline, CDR1 is SQVTM, CDR2 ANQGSEA.

V gene TRBV16 combines with J gene TRBJ1-2; no definite D call. There are 15 residues in the CDR3. Germline V gene data show CDR1 as KGHSY and CDR2 as FQNENV. Trimming took off 4 bases at V and 4 bases at J, with 16 bases between the two ends. The CDR3 loop is CASSLLGSVSYGYTF. CDR3 coding DNA: TGTGCCAGCAGCCTCCTAGGATCCGTATCCTATGGCTACACCTTC. The complete variable domain, with remaining parts taken from reference TRBV16 and TRBJ1-2, reads GEEVAQTPKHLVRGEGQKAKLYCAPIKGHSYVFWYQQVLKNEFKFLISFQNENVFDETGMPKERFSAKCLPNSPCSLEIQATKLEDSAVYFCASSLLGSVSYGYTFGSGTRLTVV.

CDR3 amino acids: CASTERTGVNTEAFF. CDR3 nucleotide sequence: TGTGCCAGCACTGAGAGGACAGGGGTGAACACTGAAGCTTTCTTT. V is TRBV2 and J is TRBJ1-1; 9 bases map to TRBD1. The V and J ends lost 7 bases and 0 bases, in that order; junction bases with no gene match: 6. The germline V gene has CDR1 SNHLY and CDR2 FYNNEI. CDR3 length: 15 residues.

The chain recombines TRBV5-6 with TRBJ2-5, with 8 bases lining up with TRBD1. V gave up 4 bases and J gave up 1 base; unmatched junction bases: 3. CDR1 and CDR2 (germline): SGHDT, YYEEEE. CDR3 size: 14 residues. In DNA form, the CDR3 reads TGTGCCAGCAGCCCCAGGGGGCTCCAAGAGACCCAGTACTTC. It codes for CASSPRGLQETQYF.

This chain uses TRBV5-1 with TRBJ2-4, with 11 bases that match TRBD2. The CDR3 spans 14 residues. Germline values: CDR1 SGHRS, CDR2 YFSETQ. V lost 1 base, J lost 7 bases, and 1 base stayed unmatched. CDR3 coding DNA: TGCGCCAGCAGCTTGACTAGCGGGAGCAACATTCAGTACTTC. Translating it yields CASSLTSGSNIQYF.

This chain joins TRBV6-6 and TRBJ2-7; 7 nucleotides match TRBD2. Trimming removed 2 bases from V and 0 bases from J; junction bases left unmatched: 1. CDR3 length: 14 amino acids. Germline CDR1 reads MNHNY; CDR2 reads SVGAGI (reference sequence). This CDR3 is CASSYGTNSYEQYF. CDR3 in DNA: TGTGCCAGCAGTTACGGGACTAACTCCTACGAGCAGTACTTC.

This chain links TRBV6-2 or TRBV6-3 with TRBJ1-2; 9 bases fit TRBD1. J gave up 4 bases and V 7 bases, and 10 bases lay outside the gene matches. The CDR3 contains 15 residues. Per the germline V gene, CDR1 is MNHEY and CDR2 is SVGEGT. CDR3 sequence: CASNPAGTGRYGYTF. The CDR3 nucleotides read TGTGCCAGCAACCCTGCCGGGACAGGGCGCTATGGCTACACCTTC.

This clone was detected ten times or more. This chain joins TRBV5-1 and TRBJ1-2, with 9 bases fitting TRBD1. The CDR3 consists of 13 residues. V lost 4 bases to trimming and J lost 4 bases; unmatched junction nucleotides: 2. Looked up from germline, CDR1 is SGHRS and CDR2 is YFSETQ. The CDR3 sequence: CASSGQGSYGYTF. DNA for the CDR3: TGCGCCAGCAGCGGACAGGGGAGCTATGGCTACACCTTC.